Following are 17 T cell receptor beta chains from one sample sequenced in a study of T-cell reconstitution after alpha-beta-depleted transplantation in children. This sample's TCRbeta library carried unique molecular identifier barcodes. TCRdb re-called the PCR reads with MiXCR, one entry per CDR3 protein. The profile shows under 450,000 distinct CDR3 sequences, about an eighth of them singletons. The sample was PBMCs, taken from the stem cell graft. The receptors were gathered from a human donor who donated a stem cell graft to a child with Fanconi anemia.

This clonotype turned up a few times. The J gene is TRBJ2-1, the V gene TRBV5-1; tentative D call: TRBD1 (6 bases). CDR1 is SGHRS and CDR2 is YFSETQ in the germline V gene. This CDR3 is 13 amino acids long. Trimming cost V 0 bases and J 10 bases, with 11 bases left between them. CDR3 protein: CASSLVAGQEQFF. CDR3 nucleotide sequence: TGCGCCAGCAGCTTGGTCGCCGGACAGGAGCAGTTCTTC.

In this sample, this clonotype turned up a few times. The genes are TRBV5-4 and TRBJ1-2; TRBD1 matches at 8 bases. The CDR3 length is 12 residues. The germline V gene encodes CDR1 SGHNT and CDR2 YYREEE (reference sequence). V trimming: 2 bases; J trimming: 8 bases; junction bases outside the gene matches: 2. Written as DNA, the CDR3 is TGTGCCAGCAGCTTTGACAGGGGCGGCTACACCTTC. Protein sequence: CASSFDRGGYTF.

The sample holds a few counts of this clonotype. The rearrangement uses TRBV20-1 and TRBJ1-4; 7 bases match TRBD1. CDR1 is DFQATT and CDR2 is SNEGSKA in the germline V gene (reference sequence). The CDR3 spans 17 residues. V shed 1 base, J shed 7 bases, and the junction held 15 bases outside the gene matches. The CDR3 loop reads CSARAESGTATREKLFF. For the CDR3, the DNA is TGCAGTGCTAGAGCCGAGAGCGGGACAGCTACACGTGAAAAACTGTTTTTT.

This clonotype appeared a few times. The CDR3 sequence is CASQGTANEKLFF. The CDR3 bases are TGTGCCTCCCAAGGGACAGCTAATGAAAAACTGTTTTTT. The rearrangement links TRBV2 to TRBJ1-4; 7 bases map to TRBD1. V shed 11 bases and J 3 bases; nucleotides not matched to a gene: 6. This CDR3 has 13 amino acids. Germline lookup yields CDR1 SNHLY and CDR2 FYNNEI.

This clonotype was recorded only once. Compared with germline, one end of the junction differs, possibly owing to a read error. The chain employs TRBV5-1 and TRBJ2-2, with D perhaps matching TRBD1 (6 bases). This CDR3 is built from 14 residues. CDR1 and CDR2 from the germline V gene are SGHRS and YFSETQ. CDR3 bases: TGCGCCAGCAGCGAGACAGGAAACACCGGGGAGATGTTTTTT. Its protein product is CASSETGNTGEMFF.

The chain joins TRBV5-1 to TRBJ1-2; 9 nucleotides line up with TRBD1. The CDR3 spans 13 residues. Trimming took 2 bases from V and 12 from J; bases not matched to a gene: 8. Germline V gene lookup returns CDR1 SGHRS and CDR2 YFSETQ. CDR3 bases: TGCGCCAGCAGCTTTAACCGGGACAGGGTTGACACCTTC. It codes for CASSFNRDRVDTF.

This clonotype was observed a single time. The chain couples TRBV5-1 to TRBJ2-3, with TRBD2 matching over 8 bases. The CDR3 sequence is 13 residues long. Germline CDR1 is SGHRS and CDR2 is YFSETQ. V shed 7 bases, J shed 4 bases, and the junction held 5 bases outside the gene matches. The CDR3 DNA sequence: TGCGCCAGCGGACTAGCAACCGCAGATACGCAGTATTTT. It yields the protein CASGLATADTQYF.

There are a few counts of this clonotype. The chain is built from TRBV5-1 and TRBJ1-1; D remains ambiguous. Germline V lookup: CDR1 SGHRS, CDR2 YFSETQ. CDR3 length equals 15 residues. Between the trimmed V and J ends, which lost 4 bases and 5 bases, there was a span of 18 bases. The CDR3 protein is CASSPSTSSGTEAFF. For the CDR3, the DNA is TGCGCCAGCAGCCCCTCGACATCAAGCGGGACTGAAGCTTTCTTT.

CDR3 region: CASSPQGARTEAFF. CDR3 nucleotides: TGTGCCAGCTCACCACAGGGGGCCCGGACTGAAGCTTTCTTT. V gene TRBV18 combines with J gene TRBJ1-1; the match to TRBD1 covers 7 bases. The germline V gene encodes CDR1 KGHSH and CDR2 LQKENI. With V trimmed by 1 base and J by 5 bases, 4 bases remained unmatched. This CDR3 region has 14 residues. The full variable domain, completed using reference TRBV18 and TRBJ1-1, is NAGVMQNPRHLVRRRGQEARLRCSPMKGHSHVYWYRQLPEEGLKFMVYLQKENIIDESGMPKERFSAEFPKEGPSILRIQQVVRGDSAAYFCASSPQGARTEAFFGQGTRLTVV.

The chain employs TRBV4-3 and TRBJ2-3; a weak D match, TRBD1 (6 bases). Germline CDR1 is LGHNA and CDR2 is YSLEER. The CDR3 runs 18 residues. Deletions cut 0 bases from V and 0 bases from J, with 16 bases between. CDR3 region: CASSQEFRAGASTDTQYF. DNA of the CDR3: TGCGCCAGCAGCCAAGAATTTCGGGCAGGGGCGAGCACAGATACGCAGTATTTT.

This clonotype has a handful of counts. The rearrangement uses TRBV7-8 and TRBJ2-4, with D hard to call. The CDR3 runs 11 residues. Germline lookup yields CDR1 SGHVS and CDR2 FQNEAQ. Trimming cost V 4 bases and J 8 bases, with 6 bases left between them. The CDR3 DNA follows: TGTGCCAGCAGCTCTGCAGACATTCAGTACTTC. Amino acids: CASSSADIQYF.

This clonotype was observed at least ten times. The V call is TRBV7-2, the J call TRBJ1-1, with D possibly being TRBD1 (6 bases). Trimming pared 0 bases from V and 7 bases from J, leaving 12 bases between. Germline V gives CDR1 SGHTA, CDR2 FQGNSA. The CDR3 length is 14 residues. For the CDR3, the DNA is TGTGCCAGCAGCTTAGCGCGCGGGACAAGTGAAGCTTTCTTT. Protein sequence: CASSLARGTSEAFF.

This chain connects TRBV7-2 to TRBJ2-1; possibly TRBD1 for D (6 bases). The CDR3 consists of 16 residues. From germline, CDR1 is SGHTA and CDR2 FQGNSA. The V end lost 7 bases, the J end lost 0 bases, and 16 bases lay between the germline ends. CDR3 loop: CASTPWGRSSYNEQFF. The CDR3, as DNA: TGTGCCAGCACCCCCTGGGGGCGGTCCTCCTACAATGAGCAGTTCTTC.

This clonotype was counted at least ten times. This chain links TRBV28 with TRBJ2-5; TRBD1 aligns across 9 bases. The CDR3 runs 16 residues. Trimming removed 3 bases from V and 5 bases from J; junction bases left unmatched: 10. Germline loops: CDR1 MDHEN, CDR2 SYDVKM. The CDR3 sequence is CASSFLTGGRGETQYF. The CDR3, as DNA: TGTGCCAGCAGTTTCCTCACAGGGGGCCGAGGGGAGACCCAGTACTTC.

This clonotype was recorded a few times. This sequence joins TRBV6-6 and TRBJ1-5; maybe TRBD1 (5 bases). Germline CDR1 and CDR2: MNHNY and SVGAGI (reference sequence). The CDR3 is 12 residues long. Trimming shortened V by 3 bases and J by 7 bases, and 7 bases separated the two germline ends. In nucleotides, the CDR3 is TGTGCCAGCAGTTATGGGGCACAGCCCCAGCATTTT. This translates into CASSYGAQPQHF.

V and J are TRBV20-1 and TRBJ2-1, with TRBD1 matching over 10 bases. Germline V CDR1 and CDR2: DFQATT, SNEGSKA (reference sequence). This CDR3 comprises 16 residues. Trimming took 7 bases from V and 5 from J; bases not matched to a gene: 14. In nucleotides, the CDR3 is TGCAGTGTTACTTATAACCGACAGGGGGCTGACAATGAGCAGTTCTTC. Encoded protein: CSVTYNRQGADNEQFF.

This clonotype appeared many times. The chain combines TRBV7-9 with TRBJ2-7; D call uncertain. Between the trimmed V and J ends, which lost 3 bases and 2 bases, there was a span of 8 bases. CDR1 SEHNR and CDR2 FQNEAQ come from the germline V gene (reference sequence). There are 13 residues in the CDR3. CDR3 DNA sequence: TGTGCCAGCAGCTTTGGTGGGACCTACGAGCAGTACTTC. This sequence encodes CASSFGGTYEQYF.